This is a list of T cell receptor beta chains from one sample in a study of regulatory T cells in long-lasting Graves disease. MiXCR, applied by TCRdb to the multiplex PCR reads, yields one record per CDR3 protein. The sample records some 300,000 distinct CDR3 sequences, 20% to 25% being singletons. The sequenced sample was peripheral blood mononuclear cells (PBMCs), obtained when the disease was refractory, from a patient treated with antithyroid drugs. The receptors stem from a female donor with Graves disease. Each CDR3 is given with its conserved first and last residue. The D gene is left open where the match is weak. Clone size appears in some rows only: once, few, many, or a class for an expanded clone.

j_call clone_size v_call d_call cdr3_aa cdr3_nt
TRBJ2-4 - TRBV12-3/TRBV12-4 - CASSLHKEAKNIQYF TGTGCCAGCAGTTTACATAAAGAGGCCAAAAACATTCAGTACTTC
TRBJ2-5 few TRBV25-1 TRBD1 CASSGPGTGWETQYF TGTGCCAGCAGTGGACCAGGGACAGGGTGGGAGACCCAGTACTTC
TRBJ1-4 few TRBV18 TRBD1 CASSRYAGQGTEKLFF TGTGCCAGCTCACGGTACGCGGGACAGGGTACTGAAAAACTGTTTTTT
TRBJ2-7 many TRBV7-9 - CASSLDFGNYEQYF TGTGCCAGCAGCTTAGACTTCGGAAACTACGAGCAGTACTTC
TRBJ2-7 many TRBV6-2/TRBV6-3 - CASSYVREWDEQYF TGTGCCAGCAGTTACGTTCGGGAGTGGGACGAGCAGTACTTC
TRBJ2-5 few TRBV3-1 - CASSPYGGLGQETQYF TGTGCCAGCAGCCCTTACGGGGGGCTGGGGCAAGAGACCCAGTACTTC
TRBJ1-5 many TRBV2 - CASRDVQYSNQPQHF TGTGCCAGCAGAGACGTTCAGTATAGCAATCAGCCCCAGCATTTT
TRBJ2-7 many TRBV7-2 TRBD1 CASSFRQGVSYEQYF TGTGCCAGCAGCTTCCGACAGGGGGTCTCCTACGAGCAGTACTTC
TRBJ2-1 - TRBV7-2 - CASSLEQGLGEQFF TGTGCCAGCAGCCTTGAGCAGGGCCTGGGTGAGCAGTTCTTC
TRBJ2-5 many TRBV7-2 - CASSPSGRGKTQYF TGTGCCAGCAGCCCAAGCGGTAGGGGAAAGACCCAGTACTTC
TRBJ1-2 many TRBV6-1 - CASSNWALYGYTF TGTGCCAGCAGCAACTGGGCCCTCTATGGCTACACCTTC
TRBJ2-4 - TRBV2 TRBD1 CASRAGTGGIAKNIQYF TGTGCCAGCAGAGCCGGGACAGGGGGGATAGCCAAAAACATTCAGTACTTC
TRBJ1-5 few TRBV9 - CASSVGADSNQPQHF TGTGCCAGCAGCGTAGGGGCCGATAGCAATCAGCCCCAGCATTTT
TRBJ2-7 few TRBV7-9 - CASSLGGQIKYF TGTGCCAGCAGCTTGGGCGGACAGATCAAGTACTTC
TRBJ2-2 - TRBV7-9 - CASSFWGPETGELFF TGTGCCAGCAGCTTTTGGGGGCCTGAGACCGGGGAGCTGTTTTTT
TRBJ1-1 - TRBV27 TRBD1 CASSLDRGQRTEAFF TGTGCCAGCAGTTTAGACAGGGGGCAAAGAACTGAAGCTTTCTTT
TRBJ2-7 many TRBV5-6 TRBD1 CASSLLRDRVIYEQYF TGTGCCAGCAGCTTGTTGAGAGACAGGGTGATCTACGAGCAGTACTTC
TRBJ1-3 few TRBV7-2 TRBD1 CASSSRTGVGNTIYF TGTGCCAGCAGCTCCCGGACAGGGGTCGGAAACACCATATATTTT
TRBJ1-5 many TRBV20-1 - CSAREDSHDQPQHF TGCAGTGCTAGAGAAGACAGCCATGATCAGCCCCAGCATTTT
TRBJ2-1 - TRBV6-1 - CASRSRLSGAEQFF TGTGCCAGCAGGTCCCGACTATCGGGGGCTGAGCAGTTCTTC
TRBJ1-1 many TRBV9 - CASSVGTNTEAFF TGTGCCAGCAGCGTAGGGACTAACACTGAAGCTTTCTTT
TRBJ1-2 - TRBV9 - CASSVERLQASDYGYTF TGTGCCAGCAGCGTAGAACGACTACAGGCATCGGACTATGGCTACACCTTC
TRBJ1-1 - TRBV7-2 TRBD1 CASRPPGGTEAFF TGTGCCAGCAGACCTCCAGGGGGGACTGAAGCTTTCTTT
TRBJ2-3 once TRBV9 - CASSQGQLDTDTQYF TGTGCCAGCAGCCAAGGACAGCTGGACACAGATACGCAGTATTTT
TRBJ2-7 - TRBV5-1 - CASSLSPANYEQYF TGCGCCAGCAGCTTGAGCCCGGCCAACTACGAGCAGTACTTC
TRBJ2-7 few TRBV4-2 - CASSQVDVGPEPEQYF TGTGCCAGCAGCCAAGTGGACGTGGGCCCGGAGCCTGAGCAGTACTTC
TRBJ1-1 many TRBV2 - CASSELLTNTEAFF TGTGCCAGCAGTGAACTCTTGACTAACACTGAAGCTTTCTTT
TRBJ2-2 few TRBV6-2/TRBV6-3 - CASSSPGQTYTGELFF TGTGCCAGCAGTTCCCCGGGACAAACTTACACCGGGGAGCTGTTTTTT
TRBJ1-1 - TRBV28 TRBD1 CASSLTGGAEAFF TGTGCCAGCAGTTTAACAGGGGGCGCTGAAGCTTTCTTT
TRBJ2-7 - TRBV28 - CASSLRVVYEQYF TGTGCCAGCAGTCTCCGGGTCGTCTACGAGCAGTACTTC
TRBJ2-7 few TRBV6-4 - CASMPLTGRREQYF TGTGCCAGCATGCCGCTCACAGGGAGACGGGAGCAGTACTTC
TRBJ2-2 few TRBV5-1 TRBD1 CASSPRQGNTGELFF TGCGCCAGCAGCCCAAGACAGGGGAACACCGGGGAGCTGTTTTTT
TRBJ2-7 - TRBV20-1 - CSAPTAYEQYF TGCAGTGCTCCAACTGCCTACGAGCAGTACTTC
TRBJ2-1 few TRBV6-5 TRBD2 CASSYGGRAPYNEQFF TGTGCCAGCAGTTATGGCGGGAGGGCCCCCTACAATGAGCAGTTCTTC
TRBJ2-7 few TRBV29-1 - CSVVFGQSTYSYEQYF TGCAGCGTTGTATTCGGACAGTCGACCTACTCCTACGAGCAGTACTTC
TRBJ1-1 many TRBV28 - CASKLTAEAFF TGTGCCAGTAAGTTGACAGCGGAAGCTTTCTTT
TRBJ2-3 - TRBV4-3 - CASSQYTEADTQYF TGCGCCAGCAGCCAATATACAGAAGCAGATACGCAGTATTTT
TRBJ1-1 few TRBV4-3 - CASRLGGRNTEAFF TGCGCCAGCAGACTGGGGGGCCGGAACACTGAAGCTTTCTTT
TRBJ1-1 - TRBV7-9 TRBD1 CASSVENRGHTEAFF TGTGCCAGCAGCGTGGAGAACAGGGGGCACACTGAAGCTTTCTTT
TRBJ1-2 - TRBV5-1 - CASSPFQYGQNYGYTF TGCGCCAGCAGCCCCTTTCAATACGGACAGAACTATGGCTACACCTTC
TRBJ2-5 few TRBV3-1 TRBD2 CASSQLAGELETQYF TGTGCCAGCAGCCAACTAGCGGGAGAATTGGAGACCCAGTACTTC
TRBJ1-2 - TRBV19 - CASSLGRIYGYTF TGTGCCAGTAGTTTAGGACGGATCTATGGCTACACCTTC
TRBJ2-3 few TRBV5-1 - CASSLKDLVGPDTQYF TGCGCCAGCAGCTTGAAGGACTTGGTTGGTCCAGATACGCAGTATTTT
TRBJ2-5 few TRBV29-1 - CSAGSQETQYF TGCAGCGCCGGGAGTCAAGAGACCCAGTACTTC
TRBJ1-5 - TRBV19 - CASSMGSQGVRQPQHF TGTGCCAGTAGTATGGGGAGTCAGGGTGTTCGGCAGCCCCAGCATTTT
TRBJ2-7 - TRBV6-1 - CASRRGYEQYF TGTGCCAGCAGACGGGGCTACGAGCAGTACTTC
TRBJ2-2 - TRBV12-3/TRBV12-4 TRBD1 CASSFGTGAHTGELFF TGTGCCAGCAGTTTCGGGACAGGGGCGCACACCGGGGAGCTGTTTTTT
TRBJ1-1 - TRBV7-2 TRBD1 CVSSSWTGVNTEAFF TGTGTCAGCAGCTCCTGGACAGGGGTGAACACTGAAGCTTTCTTT
TRBJ2-2 many TRBV28 - CASSLTGQNTGELFF TGTGCCAGCAGTTTAACAGGGCAAAACACCGGGGAGCTGTTTTTT
TRBJ1-1 many TRBV28 - CASYAAAGTMNTEAFF TGTGCCAGCTACGCCGCCGCAGGGACTATGAACACTGAAGCTTTCTTT
TRBJ2-7 few TRBV7-8 - CASSTSRAAGKYF TGTGCCAGCAGCACATCCCGAGCGGCAGGGAAGTACTTC
TRBJ2-1 - TRBV2 - CASSDRAGNTNEQFF TGTGCCAGCAGTGATAGGGCAGGGAACACTAATGAGCAGTTCTTC